A single sample gave rise to the 29 T cell receptor beta chains below, sequenced in a study of T cells in Graves' hyperthyroidism and ophthalmopathy. Amplified TCR beta CDR3 regions derived from RNA transcripts. An initial round of RT-PCR targeting the TCR CDR3 relied on the HTBI primer set. Each CDR3 protein is one row after TCRdb ran MiXCR on the multiplex PCR reads. The table includes 500,000 or so distinct CDR3 sequences, roughly 16% detected once. Sequenced sample: blood. The receptors originated from a woman in her 30s with Graves' ophthalmopathy.

This clonotype was seen at least ten times. The chain combines TRBV11-2 with TRBJ2-1, with 9 bases lining up with TRBD1. The CDR3 spans 16 residues. Trimming removed 4 bases from V and 7 bases from J; junction bases left unmatched: 11. The germline V gene encodes CDR1 SGHAT and CDR2 FQNNGV. The CDR3 region has the DNA TGTGCCAGCAGCTCCCTCCGGGACAGGGCTCAAAATGAGCAGTTCTTC. Its protein product is CASSSLRDRAQNEQFF.

This clonotype was detected ten times or more. V and J are TRBV6-1 and TRBJ2-7; the match to TRBD2 covers 13 bases. With V trimmed by 11 bases and J by 2 bases, 6 bases remained unmatched. Per germline, CDR1 MNHNS and CDR2 SASEGT. There are 14 residues in the CDR3. This CDR3 reads CAALAGGPTYEQYF. The CDR3 DNA is TGTGCCGCACTAGCGGGAGGGCCCACCTACGAGCAGTACTTC.

The table lists this clonotype with many counts. The chain carries TRBV7-2 and TRBJ2-1; tentatively, D is TRBD2 (5 bases). Germline CDR1 and CDR2: SGHTA and FQGNSA. The CDR3 is 15 amino acids. The V and J ends lost 3 bases and 0 bases respectively, with 9 bases between them. This CDR3 is CASSFGIGSYNEQFF. In DNA, the CDR3 is TGTGCCAGCAGCTTCGGGATAGGCTCCTACAATGAGCAGTTCTTC.

The chain couples TRBV4-1 to TRBJ2-3; 12 nucleotides match TRBD2. The V and J ends lost 2 bases and 5 bases, in that order; junction bases with no gene match: 5. CDR1 and CDR2 (germline): MGHRA, YSYEKL. The CDR3 is 16 residues long. The chain's CDR3 is CASSQPTSGSGDTQYF. The CDR3 DNA reads TGCGCCAGCAGCCAACCGACTAGCGGGAGTGGAGATACGCAGTATTTT.

This clonotype was detected ten times or more. The rearrangement uses TRBV5-8 and TRBJ1-1; D unresolved. V lost 0 bases and J 9 bases, leaving 9 bases between the germline ends. This CDR3 is built from 12 residues. Germline V gene lookup returns CDR1 SGHTS and CDR2 YDEGEE. The CDR3 DNA sequence: TGTGCCAGCAGCTTGGCCGTTCGGAAAGCTTTCTTT. Translating gives CASSLAVRKAFF.

This clonotype was observed at least ten times. The gene calls are TRBV20-1 and TRBJ1-6; maybe TRBD1 (6 bases). This CDR3 is built from 12 residues. CDR1 is DFQATT and CDR2 is SNEGSKA in the germline V gene (reference sequence). The V gene lost 5 bases and the J gene lost 9 bases, with 11 bases spanning the gap. CDR3 sequence: CSAGTGFSPLHF. The DNA of the CDR3 is TGCAGTGCTGGTACAGGGTTTTCACCCCTCCACTTT.

This clonotype was counted a few times. The gene calls are TRBV15 and TRBJ2-7; TRBD1 is a possible D gene (6 bases). Between the trimmed V and J ends, which lost 0 bases and 5 bases, there was a span of 11 bases. The germline V gene has CDR1 LNHNV and CDR2 YYDKDF (reference sequence). CDR3 length: 14 amino acids. Here the CDR3 reads CATSRDGGSDEQYF. The CDR3 nucleotides read TGTGCCACCAGCAGAGATGGGGGCTCGGACGAGCAGTACTTC.

This clonotype was seen at least ten times. V is TRBV6-2 or TRBV6-3 and J is TRBJ2-7; 10 bases match TRBD2. Unmatched junction bases numbered 7, after V lost 6 bases and J lost 2 bases. The CDR3 has 15 amino acids. Germline V gene data show CDR1 as MNHEY and CDR2 as SVGEGT. This chain's CDR3 is CASSLRGTSAYEQYF. The CDR3 nucleotides are TGTGCCAGCAGCTTGAGGGGGACTAGCGCCTACGAGCAGTACTTC.

Only a few counts were recorded for this clonotype. This rearrangement joins TRBV4-1 to TRBJ2-1; unclear D gene. Germline lookup yields CDR1 MGHRA and CDR2 YSYEKL. With 0 bases removed from V and 8 bases from J, the gap between germline ends came to 14 bases. The CDR3 totals 15 residues. The CDR3 bases are TGCGCCAGCAGCCAAGAAGGAAACCTGAGTGATGAGCAGTTCTTC. Its translation: CASSQEGNLSDEQFF.

This clonotype showed up many times. V gene TRBV7-9 combines with J gene TRBJ1-2; weak D call: TRBD1 (6 bases). The CDR3 consists of 15 residues. The germline V and J ends were trimmed by 5 bases and 3 bases, with 16 bases remaining between them. Germline CDR1 reads SEHNR; CDR2 reads FQNEAQ (reference sequence). CDR3 DNA: TGTGCCAGCAGCCGAGCCGGGACACCGCACTATGGCTACACCTTC. Encoded protein: CASSRAGTPHYGYTF.

This clonotype was counted many times. This chain joins TRBV7-9 and TRBJ1-5; 8 nucleotides line up with TRBD1. V lost 3 bases, J lost 7 bases, and 5 bases stayed unmatched. Germline lookup yields CDR1 SEHNR and CDR2 FQNEAQ (reference sequence). The CDR3 totals 14 residues. CDR3 in DNA: TGTGCCAGCAGCTTCGGACAGGGCGAGCAGCCCCAGCATTTT. It encodes CASSFGQGEQPQHF.

The rearrangement links TRBV28 to TRBJ1-2; no definite D call. The germline V gene has CDR1 MDHEN and CDR2 SYDVKM. This CDR3 spans 13 amino acids. Trimming pared 8 bases from V and 0 bases from J, leaving 10 bases between. The CDR3 spells CASAGNPNYGYTF. CDR3 DNA: TGTGCCAGCGCGGGCAATCCTAACTATGGCTACACCTTC.

This clonotype was seen a handful of times. This sequence joins TRBV18 and TRBJ2-2, with TRBD1 identical over 7 bases. This CDR3 has 18 amino acids. V lost 6 bases and J lost 2; bases outside the gene matches: 15. CDR1 and CDR2 (germline): KGHSH, LQKENI. CDR3 loop: CASSSLNLGGGNTGELFF. Written as DNA, the CDR3 is TGTGCCAGCTCTTCGTTGAACCTAGGGGGCGGTAACACCGGGGAGCTGTTTTTT.

This clonotype has only a few counts. The genes are TRBV19 and TRBJ2-2; a possible D gene is TRBD1 (6 bases). The length of the CDR3 is 15 residues. V dropped 3 bases and J dropped 3 bases, with 11 bases sitting between them. Germline CDR1 reads LNHDA; CDR2 reads SQIVND (reference sequence). The CDR3 nucleotides read TGTGCCAGTAGTATTTCACAGGGTCACACCGGGGAGCTGTTTTTT. Amino acid sequence: CASSISQGHTGELFF. The entire variable domain, with the rest obtained from reference TRBV19 and TRBJ2-2, is as follows: DGGITQSPKYLFRKEGQNVTLSCEQNLNHDAMYWYRQDPGQGLRLIYYSQIVNDFQKGDIAEGYSVSREKKESFPLTVTSAQKNPTAFYLCASSISQGHTGELFFGEGSRLTVL.

The chain links TRBV13 to TRBJ2-2; 9 bases fit TRBD1. The CDR3 has 16 residues. The germline gives CDR1 PRHDT, CDR2 FYEKMQ (reference sequence). The V and J ends lost 5 bases and 7 bases, in that order; junction bases with no gene match: 11. DNA of the CDR3: TGTGCCAGCAGCCCGGGACAGGGAGTAGTCGGCGGGGAGCTGTTTTTT. Translation: CASSPGQGVVGGELFF.

This clonotype was picked up a small number of times. J is TRBJ1-1 and V is TRBV10-3, with TRBD1 identical over 7 bases. This CDR3 region has 12 residues. From germline, CDR1 is ENHRY and CDR2 SYGVKD. With 11 bases clipped from V and 5 bases from J, the junction kept 8 bases outside the gene matches. The CDR3 DNA sequence: TGTGCCGCTACAGGGGCGGGTACTGAAGCTTTCTTT. It translates to CAATGAGTEAFF.

This clonotype was observed at least ten times. J is TRBJ2-7 and V is TRBV30; 12 bases align to TRBD2. In germline, CDR1 is GTSNPN, CDR2 SVGIG (reference sequence). There are 15 residues in the CDR3. With 2 bases clipped from V and 3 bases from J, the junction kept 5 bases outside the gene matches. The CDR3 region is CAWSTTSGGYYEQYF. For the CDR3, the DNA is TGTGCCTGGAGTACCACTAGCGGGGGGTACTACGAGCAGTACTTC.

Of note for this clonotype: A much larger clone differs by one base, so this may be a read error. The rearrangement joins TRBV25-1 to TRBJ1-1; 9 bases are a match to TRBD1. The CDR3 has 14 residues. Germline V gene data show CDR1 as MGHDK and CDR2 as SYGVNS. The chain's CDR3 is CASSDRGRNTKAFF. DNA for the CDR3: TGTGCCAGCTCGGACAGGGGCCGTAACACTAAAGCTTTCTTT.

The J gene is TRBJ2-7, the V gene TRBV5-4; 10 bases are a match to TRBD2. Trimming removed 10 bases from V and 6 bases from J; junction bases left unmatched: 16. Germline lookup yields CDR1 SGHNT and CDR2 YYREEE (reference sequence). The CDR3 is 15 amino acids. The DNA of the CDR3 is TGTGCCTGCCAGGGGGAGGCAGCGGGAGGGCGCGAGCAGTACTTC. It yields the protein CACQGEAAGGREQYF.

This clonotype has only a few counts. The chain carries TRBV4-3 and TRBJ2-3, with TRBD1 as a possible D gene (6 bases). Per germline, CDR1 LGHNA and CDR2 YSLEER. This CDR3 region has 15 residues. V was pared by 8 bases and J by 4 bases, with 19 bases between. The CDR3 sequence: CASVQGKGHSDTQYF. The CDR3 bases are TGCGCCAGCGTACAGGGAAAAGGTCATTCAGATACGCAGTATTTT.

This clonotype was seen repeatedly, ten times or more. V gene TRBV20-1 combines with J gene TRBJ2-3; D not certain. From germline, CDR1 is DFQATT and CDR2 SNEGSKA (reference sequence). The V end was cut by 2 bases, the J end by 2 bases, with 14 bases between. This CDR3 is 15 amino acids long. CDR3 residues: CSARQLLTPTDTQYF. In DNA form, the CDR3 reads TGCAGTGCTAGACAGTTACTAACTCCCACAGATACGCAGTATTTT.

This clonotype has ten or more counts. The chain is built from TRBV6-1 and TRBJ2-5, with D possibly being TRBD2 (6 bases). Trimming cost V 6 bases and J 6 bases, with 17 bases left between them. There are 14 residues in the CDR3. Germline V lookup: CDR1 MNHNS, CDR2 SASEGT. The CDR3 loop is CASSPGGGRKTQYF. The CDR3 nucleotides read TGTGCCAGCAGCCCCGGGGGAGGTAGAAAGACCCAGTACTTC.

This clonotype was observed a handful of times. The genes are TRBV15 and TRBJ2-7; the D call may be TRBD1 or TRBD2 (5 bases each). This CDR3 contains 14 residues. The germline V gene encodes CDR1 LNHNV and CDR2 YYDKDF (reference sequence). The V end was cut by 3 bases, the J end by 4 bases, with 13 bases between. The CDR3 DNA reads as TGTGCCACCAGCAGCCCCGGGGCGGAATACGAGCAGTACTTC. Translated, it gives CATSSPGAEYEQYF.

At least ten counts were recorded for this clonotype. The chain is built from TRBV11-3 and TRBJ2-3; D may be TRBD1 (6 bases). Germline CDR1 is SGHNT and CDR2 is YENEEA. The CDR3 has 15 residues. The germline V and J ends were trimmed by 4 bases and 0 bases, with 11 bases remaining between them. DNA for the CDR3: TGTGCCAGCAGCTCGGGACACCAAAGCACAGATACGCAGTATTTT. Its protein product is CASSSGHQSTDTQYF.

The genes are TRBV7-2 and TRBJ2-7; D unclear. Germline lookup yields CDR1 SGHTA and CDR2 FQGNSA. V was trimmed by 3 bases and J by 4 bases, leaving 7 bases between them. CDR3 size: 12 residues. This chain's CDR3 is CASSFFEYEQYF. CDR3 nucleotides: TGTGCCAGCAGCTTTTTCGAGTACGAGCAGTACTTC. Full variable domain (rest looked up from reference TRBV7-2 and TRBJ2-7): GAGVSQSPSNKVTEKGKDVELRCDPISGHTALYWYRQSLGQGLEFLIYFQGNSAPDKSGLPSDRFSAERTGGSVSTLTIQRTQQEDSAVYLCASSFFEYEQYFGPGTRLTVT.

The CDR3 coding sequence is TGTGCCACCAGCAGACCAGCGGACGGTTCCTACGAGCAGTACTTC. Translation: CATSRPADGSYEQYF. The chain has TRBV15 and TRBJ2-7; D is possibly TRBD2 (5 bases). This CDR3 has 15 residues. V was pared by 2 bases and J by 1 base, with 12 bases between. Per germline, CDR1 LNHNV and CDR2 YYDKDF (reference sequence).

Concerning this clonotype itself: At one end, the junction sequence differs from germline, possibly due to a read error. The gene calls are TRBV7-6 and TRBJ2-5; the D gene is possibly TRBD2 (7 bases). This CDR3 spans 16 amino acids. Germline assignment: CDR1 SGHVS and CDR2 FNYEAQ. Written as DNA, the CDR3 is TGTGCCAGCAGCCTAGCCGGTGGGGGGGCCGGTGAGACCCAGTACTTC. Translation: CASSLAGGGAGETQYF. The full variable domain, in which reference TRBV7-6 and TRBJ2-5 provide the parts outside the CDR3, is GAGVSQSPRYKVTKRGQDVALRCDPISGHVSLYWYRQALGQGPEFLTYFNYEAQQDKSGLPNDRFSAERPEGSISTLTIQRTEQRDSAMYRCASSLAGGGAGETQYFGPGTRLLVL.

The rearrangement links TRBV10-1 to TRBJ2-2, with D tentatively TRBD1 (5 bases). The CDR3 has 14 amino acids. CDR1 and CDR2 (germline): WNHNN, SYGVQD (reference sequence). V dropped 6 bases and J dropped 4 bases, with 12 bases sitting between them. CDR3 coding DNA: TGCGCCAGCAGCTCAGGGTCGCCCACCGGGGAGCTGTTTTTT. Its protein is CASSSGSPTGELFF.

This clonotype was counted at least ten times. CDR3 residues: CASSLDFGGGGYTF. The CDR3 bases are TGTGCCAGCAGCTTAGATTTCGGGGGTGGCGGCTACACCTTC. This chain links TRBV7-2 with TRBJ1-2, with D tentatively TRBD1 (5 bases). This CDR3 is 14 amino acids long. The germline V gene has CDR1 SGHTA and CDR2 FQGNSA. V lost 1 base to trimming and J lost 8 bases, with 14 bases between them.